This TCR beta chain stems from a study of T cell responses to AZD1222 COVID-19 vaccine. Study details: Second-dose groups at about 4 or about 12 weeks were pooled.

Assay: immunoSEQ multiplex PCR; the TCRdb copy retains only in-frame clones and omits some. Among 120,000 or so clones, approximately 89% were seen once, and the ten largest hold less than 6.5%. This clone has a single count. The antigen remains undetermined. Study-wide results and limits: The donors showed a predominance of white British ancestry and of females, with possible underestimation of clonal diversity. The study reported that nearly half of spike-specific TCRs target unmutated variant regions. Repertoire sampling occurred only after the peak T cell response.

Sequences were derived from peripheral blood, sampled on day 0 of AZD1222 vaccination. The clonotype originates from an adult in good health.

As DNA, the CDR3 is TGCAGCGTGGGCTCCCAGGCAAATGAAAAACTGTTTTTT. Its translation: CSVGSQANEKLFF. The genes are TRBV29-1 and TRBJ1-4; D is undetermined. Trimming removed 6 bases from V and 5 bases from J, with 13 bases in between. Germline V gene lookup returns CDR1 SQVTM and CDR2 ANQGSEA. The CDR3 contains 13 residues.